Below, one T cell receptor (beta chain) is given with its context. Its antigen is not identified. This entry belongs to a study of cytomegalovirus exposure and HLA in healthy donors. The primer mix had 60 Vbeta and 13 Jbeta primers. Clones were sequenced by immunoSEQ multiplex PCR, and TCRdb holds only the in-frame ones, with some missing. The sample features roughly 140,000 clones, with 0.75% to 1% in its top ten. The CDR3 consists of 11 residues. Germline CDR1 GTSNPN, CDR2 SVGIG (reference sequence). Trimming pared 4 bases from V and 3 bases from J, leaving 6 bases between. Findings and caveats of the study: Reports showed the classifier diagnosing cytomegalovirus status with high specificity and sensitivity.

Sequencing was performed on PBMCs. The rearrangement uses TRBV30 and TRBJ2-5; the D is unclear. The sequence was collected from a male donor in good health and CMV-seronegative. The CDR3 reads CAWIRKETQYF. The DNA for the CDR3 is TGTGCCTGGATCAGAAAAGAGACCCAGTACTTC.